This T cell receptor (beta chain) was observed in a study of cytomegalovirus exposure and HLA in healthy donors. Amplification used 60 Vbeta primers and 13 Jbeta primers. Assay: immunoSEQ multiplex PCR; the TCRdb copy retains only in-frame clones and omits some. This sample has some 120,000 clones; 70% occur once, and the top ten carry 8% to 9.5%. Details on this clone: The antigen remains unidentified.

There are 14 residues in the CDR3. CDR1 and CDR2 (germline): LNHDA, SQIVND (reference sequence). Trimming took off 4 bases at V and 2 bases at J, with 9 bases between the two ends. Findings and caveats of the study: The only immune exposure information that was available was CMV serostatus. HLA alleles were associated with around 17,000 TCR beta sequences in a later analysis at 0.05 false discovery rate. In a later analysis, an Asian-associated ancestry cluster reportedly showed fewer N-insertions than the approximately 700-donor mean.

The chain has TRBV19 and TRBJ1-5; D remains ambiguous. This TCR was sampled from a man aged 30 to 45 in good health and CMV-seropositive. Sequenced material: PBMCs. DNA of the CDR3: TGTGCCAGTAGTAGGGTCGGAGGCAATCAGCCCCAGCATTTT. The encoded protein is CASSRVGGNQPQHF.